Sequencing of this T cell receptor (beta chain) was carried out in a study of shared clonotypes between healthy human individuals. Findings and limits, study-wide: It was only blood that was sampled, and tissue repertoires likely differ. It was observed that 5% to 6% of naive CD4 clonotypes were shared across a handful of donors.

Germline V gene sequence: CDR1 SQVTM, CDR2 ANQGSEA. The germline V and J ends were trimmed by 5 bases and 1 base, with 17 bases remaining between them. The CDR3 has 15 amino acids. Original processing notes: Owing to the provision of junction-only sequences devoid of quality scores by immunoSEQ, filtering differed. Libraries were prepared by immunoSEQ multiplex PCR; TCRdb keeps only in-frame clonotypes and omits some of them. V and J calls and clone size are as listed in that table; D and trimming were resolved from the DNA. The table has 2 million to 3 million clones, roughly 93% seen once. As concerns this clone: Its cognate antigen is unknown.

The V gene is TRBV29-1, the J gene TRBJ1-1, with unresolved D. Sequenced input: naive CD4+ T cells from PBMCs. The subset is: CD45RA+ positively selected. This clonotype was obtained from a man between 18 and 29 years old in good health. Some clones in this sample may be carry-over from other donors' samples. The CDR3, as DNA: TGCAGCGTTAACTCGCGGGGTTTGGGGAACACTGAAGCTTTCTTT. Protein product: CSVNSRGLGNTEAFF.